The clone carrying this T cell receptor (beta chain) was observed at least ten times. What it recognizes is unknown. This specimen comes from a study of T cells in Graves' hyperthyroidism and ophthalmopathy. Notes on the study in general: Most clonotypes expanded in thyroid above 0.001 were likewise present in blood.

Amplified TCR beta CDR3 regions came from RNA transcripts. During a first-round RT-PCR of the TCR CDR3, the HTBI primer set was used. TCRdb fed the multiplex PCR reads into MiXCR, producing one record per CDR3 protein. Here the sample spans 500,000 or so distinct CDR3 sequences, about 16% being singletons. The sample comprised blood. This clonotype originated in a woman aged 25 to 45 with Graves' ophthalmopathy.

CDR3 in DNA: TGCAGTGCTAGGCGACAAGCCACAGATACGCAGTATTTT. Its translation: CSARRQATDTQYF. V is TRBV20-1 and J is TRBJ2-3, with D hard to call. The V and J ends lost 3 bases and 2 bases respectively, with 9 bases between them. The CDR3 extends over 13 amino acids. CDR1 and CDR2 (germline): DFQATT, SNEGSKA (reference sequence).